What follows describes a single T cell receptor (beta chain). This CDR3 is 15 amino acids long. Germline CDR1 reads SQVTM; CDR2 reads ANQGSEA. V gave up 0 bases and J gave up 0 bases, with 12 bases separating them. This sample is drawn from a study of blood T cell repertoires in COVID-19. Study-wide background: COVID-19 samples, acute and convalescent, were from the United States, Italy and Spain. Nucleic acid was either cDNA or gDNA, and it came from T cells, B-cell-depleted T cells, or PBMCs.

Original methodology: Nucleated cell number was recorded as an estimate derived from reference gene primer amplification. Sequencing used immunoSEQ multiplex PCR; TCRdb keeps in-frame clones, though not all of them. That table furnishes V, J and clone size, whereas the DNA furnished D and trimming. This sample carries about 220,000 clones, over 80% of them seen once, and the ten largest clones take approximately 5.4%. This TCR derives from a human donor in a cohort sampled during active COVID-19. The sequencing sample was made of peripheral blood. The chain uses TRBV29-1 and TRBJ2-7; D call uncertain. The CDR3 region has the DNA TGCAGCGTTGAAGATCGGCAGGCGAGCTCCTACGAGCAGTACTTC. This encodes CSVEDRQASSYEQYF.